The text below deals with one T cell receptor beta chain. The record originates from a study of identifying expanded T cells in peripheral blood. This CDR3 has 15 amino acids. V lost 6 bases, J lost 4 bases, and 8 bases stayed unmatched. Looked up from germline, CDR1 is SNHLY and CDR2 is FYNNEI. This table comes from immunoSEQ multiplex PCR, and its TCRdb copy is limited to in-frame clones, with some not included. This repertoire shows 58,000 or so clones, over 75% found once; its top ten account for 19%. Sequencing input: blood. This receptor was obtained from a person aged 18-69 years in good health. J is TRBJ2-3 and V is TRBV2; TRBD1 aligns across 9 bases. CDR3 DNA sequence: TGTGCCAGCAGAGCCGGACAGGGGCGCGCAGATACGCAGTATTTT. Residues: CASRAGQGRADTQYF.